A selection of T cell receptor beta chains follows, all from one sample in a study of graft-versus-host responses after intestinal transplantation. Clones were sequenced by immunoSEQ multiplex PCR, and TCRdb holds only the in-frame ones, with some missing. The sample lists about 70,000 clones; over 85% were seen once. What these receptors recognize is not known. This sample comprised unstimulated CD8+ T cells sorted from spleen or lymph node cells, obtained before intestinal transplant. The receptor set was obtained from a human donor who received an intestinal transplant. Both conserved end residues are part of each CDR3. The order of the fields is J gene, V gene, clone size, D gene, CDR3 protein, CDR3 DNA. A D gene is named only where the DNA matches it firmly. Clone size is stated in some rows and not others, as once, few, many or a class when expanded.

TRBJ1-5,TRBV7-9,NA,NA,CASSLSVEPQHF,TGTGCCAGCAGCTTAAGTGTGGAGCCCCAGCATTTT
TRBJ2-1,TRBV13,NA,TRBD2,CASSPPLAESSYNEQFF,TGTGCCAGCAGCCCCCCACTAGCGGAAAGCTCCTACAATGAGCAGTTCTTC
TRBJ1-1,TRBV10-2,NA,TRBD1,CASSTGDFAEAFF,TGCGCCAGCAGTACAGGGGATTTCGCTGAAGCTTTCTTT
TRBJ2-1,TRBV14,NA,NA,CASSPEEVASAYNEQFF,TGTGCCAGCAGCCCCGAGGAGGTGGCTAGCGCCTACAATGAGCAGTTCTTC
TRBJ2-7,TRBV5-1,NA,NA,CASSWGSYEQYF,TGCGCCAGCAGCTGGGGTTCCTACGAGCAGTACTTC
TRBJ2-1,TRBV12-5,NA,TRBD1,CASGLSPLGQGDGSYNEQFF,TGTGCTAGTGGTTTGTCCCCCCTGGGACAGGGGGATGGGTCCTACAATGAGCAGTTCTTC
TRBJ1-1,TRBV30,NA,NA,CAWRDYTEAFF,TGTGCCTGGAGAGACTACACTGAAGCTTTCTTT
TRBJ2-2,TRBV27,NA,NA,CASRLVGMNTGELFF,TGTGCCAGCAGGTTGGTTGGGATGAACACCGGGGAGCTGTTTTTT
TRBJ1-2,TRBV9,NA,NA,CASSEIHGRDEPYGYTF,TGTGCCAGCAGTGAGATTCATGGGCGGGACGAGCCTTATGGCTACACCTTC
TRBJ2-1,TRBV19,NA,NA,CASSILPPVDEQFF,TGTGCCAGTAGTATCCTTCCTCCAGTCGATGAGCAGTTCTTC
TRBJ2-3,TRBV29-1,NA,NA,CSVDTDTQYF,TGCAGCGTCGACACAGATACGCAGTATTTT
TRBJ2-7,TRBV27,NA,TRBD1,CASSPTGASYEQYF,TGTGCCAGCAGTCCTACAGGGGCCTCCTACGAGCAGTACTTC
TRBJ2-4,TRBV5-8,NA,TRBD1,CASSLGTRTGAKNIQYF,TGTGCCAGCAGCTTGGGAACCCGGACAGGAGCCAAAAACATTCAGTACTTC
TRBJ1-1,TRBV5-4,NA,NA,CASSWAGAEAFF,TGTGCCAGCAGCTGGGCCGGGGCTGAAGCTTTCTTT
TRBJ2-1,TRBV4-1,NA,NA,CASSQLFHNEQFF,TGCGCCAGCAGCCAACTATTTCACAATGAGCAGTTCTTC
TRBJ1-2,TRBV27,NA,NA,CASSPEVPFNYGYTF,TGTGCCAGCAGTCCCGAAGTCCCGTTTAACTATGGCTACACCTTC
TRBJ2-7,TRBV6-1,once,NA,CASSSPGYEQYF,TGTGCCAGCAGTTCCCCGGGGTACGAGCAGTACTTC
TRBJ1-2,TRBV27,NA,TRBD1,CASSLGTGNGYTF,TGTGCCAGCAGTTTAGGGACAGGGAATGGCTACACCTTC
TRBJ1-2,TRBV7-9,NA,NA,CASSLALQEPNYGYTF,TGTGCCAGCAGCTTAGCGCTCCAGGAACCTAACTATGGCTACACCTTC
TRBJ2-1,TRBV5-6,NA,NA,CASSRQYEQFF,TGTGCCAGCAGCCGCCAGTATGAGCAGTTCTTC
TRBJ1-2,TRBV28,NA,TRBD1,CASSLSDRDRYGYTF,TGTGCCAGCAGTTTATCGGACAGGGATAGGTATGGCTACACCTTC
TRBJ1-2,TRBV6-5,NA,NA,CASSYGGAQGYTF,TGTGCCAGCAGTTACGGGGGCGCTCAGGGCTACACCTTC
TRBJ1-1,TRBV20-1,once,NA,CSASYIPEAFF,TGCAGTGCTAGTTATATCCCAGAAGCTTTCTTT
TRBJ2-1,TRBV12-5,NA,NA,CASGLVLGDSGLSYNEQFF,TGTGCTAGTGGTTTGGTGTTGGGGGATTCTGGCCTCTCCTACAATGAGCAGTTCTTC
TRBJ1-1,TRBV4-2,NA,NA,CASSQIDARDPAGRSYILDTEAFF,TGTGCCAGCAGCCAGATAGACGCTAGGGACCCTGCCGGGCGGTCCTACATCCTTGACACTGAAGCTTTCTTT
TRBJ2-7,TRBV2,NA,TRBD1,CASSGWDRGIYEQYF,TGTGCCAGCAGTGGCTGGGACAGGGGAATCTACGAGCAGTACTTC
TRBJ2-1,TRBV19,NA,NA,CASSIQEWGAASSYNEQFF,TGTGCCAGTAGTATACAAGAATGGGGTGCGGCGAGCTCCTACAATGAGCAGTTCTTC
TRBJ2-1,TRBV19,NA,TRBD2,CASSILAETYNEQFF,TGTGCCAGTAGTATTCTAGCGGAGACTTACAATGAGCAGTTCTTC
TRBJ2-5,TRBV6-6,NA,NA,CASSYVGPQETQYF,TGTGCCAGCAGTTACGTGGGACCCCAAGAGACCCAGTACTTC
TRBJ2-7,TRBV27,NA,NA,CASSYRDWFTEQYF,TGTGCCAGCAGTTACCGGGACTGGTTTACCGAGCAGTACTTC
TRBJ2-1,TRBV7-6,NA,NA,CASSLQGNEQFF,TGTGCCAGCAGCTTACAGGGGAATGAGCAGTTCTTC
TRBJ2-6,TRBV19,NA,TRBD2,CASVSGMEAGANVLTF,TGTGCCAGTGTTAGCGGGATGGAGGCTGGGGCCAACGTCCTGACTTTC
TRBJ2-7,TRBV14,NA,NA,CASSRGGYEQYF,TGTGCCAGCAGCCGAGGTGGCTACGAGCAGTACTTC
TRBJ2-7,TRBV6-1,NA,NA,CASSARGASYEQYF,TGTGCCAGCAGTGCCAGGGGTGCGTCCTACGAGCAGTACTTC